Each of the 26 T cell receptor beta chains below was sequenced from the same sample in a study of blood T cell repertoires in COVID-19. The table came from immunoSEQ multiplex PCR; TCRdb's copy has only in-frame clones and leaves some out. Of roughly 150,000 clones in the sample, roughly 84% were seen once. Material: PBMCs or T cells enriched from blood (not recorded which). The receptors were sampled from a man aged 55 to 69 who had recovered from COVID-19.

This sequence joins TRBV28 and TRBJ2-4; 9 bases align to TRBD1. The CDR3 has 16 residues. J gave up 3 bases and V 6 bases, and 9 bases lay outside the gene matches. The germline CDR1 and CDR2 sequences are MDHEN and SYDVKM. The CDR3, as DNA: TGTGCCAGCAGAGGGAATCGACAGGGGGACAAAAACATTCAGTACTTC. Its translation: CASRGNRQGDKNIQYF.

This chain links TRBV2 with TRBJ2-7; the match to TRBD1 covers 10 bases. This CDR3 spans 13 amino acids. V gave up 5 bases and J gave up 7 bases; unmatched junction bases: 5. Germline CDR1 reads SNHLY; CDR2 reads FYNNEI. CDR3 DNA: TGTGCCAGCAGTTTCGGGACAGGGGATGAGCAGTACTTC. Amino acids: CASSFGTGDEQYF.

The rearrangement links TRBV2 to TRBJ2-7; TRBD2 agrees at 13 bases. There are 14 residues in the CDR3. V trimming: 6 bases; J trimming: 6 bases; junction bases outside the gene matches: 5. CDR1 and CDR2 from the germline V gene are SNHLY and FYNNEI. CDR3 amino acids: CASRRLAGGSEQYF. CDR3 nucleotides: TGTGCCAGCAGAAGACTAGCGGGAGGATCCGAGCAGTACTTC.

The sample holds a few counts of this clone. The chain employs TRBV2 and TRBJ1-1; D is unresolved. The V and J ends lost 1 base and 3 bases respectively, with 6 bases between them. In germline, CDR1 is SNHLY, CDR2 FYNNEI. The CDR3 consists of 13 residues. This CDR3 reads CASSEGRDTEAFF. The CDR3 DNA follows: TGTGCCAGCAGTGAAGGTAGAGACACTGAAGCTTTCTTT.

J is TRBJ1-4 and V is TRBV19; tentatively, D is TRBD1 (6 bases). Germline V CDR1 and CDR2: LNHDA, SQIVND (reference sequence). Trimming took 6 bases from V and 6 from J, leaving 11 bases between them. This CDR3 contains 13 residues. CDR3 nucleotide sequence: TGTGCCAGTAGCAGGGCAGGGGATGAAAAACTGTTTTTT. This sequence encodes CASSRAGDEKLFF.

The DNA for the CDR3 is TGTGCCTGGAGTCCGACAGGGGTGGGCTATGGCTACACCTTC. Translated: CAWSPTGVGYGYTF. The genes are TRBV30 and TRBJ1-2, with 8 bases that match TRBD1. Germline V CDR1 and CDR2: GTSNPN, SVGIG (reference sequence). The CDR3 covers 14 residues. V lost 2 bases, J lost 4 bases, and 6 bases stayed unmatched. Using reference TRBV30 and TRBJ1-2 for the parts outside the CDR3, the full variable domain is SQTIHQWPATLVQPVGSPLSLECTVEGTSNPNLYWYRQAAGRGLQLLFYSVGIGQISSEVPQNLSASRPQDRQFILSSKKLLLSDSGFYLCAWSPTGVGYGYTFGSGTRLTVV.

The chain recombines TRBV5-4 with TRBJ2-3; tentative D call: TRBD1 (6 bases). The CDR3 has 14 residues. CDR1 SGHNT and CDR2 YYREEE come from the germline V gene (reference sequence). V was pared by 4 bases and J by 1 base, with 10 bases between. The CDR3 DNA sequence: TGTGCCAGCAGCACTTCAGGGGGCACAGATACGCAGTATTTT. Its translation: CASSTSGGTDTQYF.

CDR3 nucleotide sequence: TGCGCCAGCAGCCAAGGGACTAGCGGGGGACCATTTAGGGACAATGAGCAGTTCTTC. It encodes CASSQGTSGGPFRDNEQFF. The J gene is TRBJ2-1, the V gene TRBV4-1; 13 bases fit TRBD2. The V gene's germline CDR1 is MGHRA and CDR2 YSYEKL. With V trimmed by 1 base and J by 5 bases, 11 bases remained unmatched. CDR3 length: 19 residues.

The V gene is TRBV29-1, the J gene TRBJ2-5; 12 bases fit TRBD2. The CDR3 loop spans 16 amino acids. Unmatched junction bases numbered 7, after V lost 4 bases and J lost 1 base. Germline CDR1 SQVTM, CDR2 ANQGSEA. The CDR3 DNA reads as TGCAGCGTTGTGGAGAGACTAGCGGGAGTCCAAGAGACCCAGTACTTC. Protein product: CSVVERLAGVQETQYF. The full variable domain, in which reference TRBV29-1 and TRBJ2-5 provide the parts outside the CDR3, is SAVISQKPSRDICQRGTSLTIQCQVDSQVTMMFWYRQQPGQSLTLIATANQGSEATYESGFVIDKFPISRPNLTFSTLTVSNMSPEDSSIYLCSVVERLAGVQETQYFGPGTRLLVL.

This clone was seen more than once but under ten times. The chain employs TRBV11-3 and TRBJ2-1; TRBD2 matches at 12 bases. Germline assignment: CDR1 SGHNT and CDR2 YENEEA. The length of the CDR3 is 15 residues. With 5 bases clipped from V and 6 bases from J, the junction kept 5 bases outside the gene matches. This CDR3 is CASSPGLAGSNEQFF. CDR3 DNA: TGTGCCAGCAGCCCAGGACTAGCGGGGTCCAATGAGCAGTTCTTC. The full variable domain, with the rest looked up from reference TRBV11-3 and TRBJ2-1, is EAGVVQSPRYKIIEKKQPVAFWCNPISGHNTLYWYLQNLGQGPELLIRYENEEAVDDSQLPKDRFSAERLKGVDSTLKIQPAELGDSAVYLCASSPGLAGSNEQFFGPGTRLTVL.

Here the CDR3 DNA reads TGTGCCAGCAGGTGGAGGTTCGGTCAGCCCCAGCATTTT. Encoded protein: CASRWRFGQPQHF. The V call is TRBV6-5, the J call TRBJ1-5; D unresolved. CDR1 and CDR2 (germline): MNHEY, SVGAGI. Trimming cost V 6 bases and J 6 bases, with 12 bases left between them. CDR3 size: 13 residues.

The genes are TRBV27 and TRBJ1-6; 9 bases match TRBD1. V shed 3 bases, J shed 7 bases, and the junction held 7 bases outside the gene matches. There are 16 residues in the CDR3. CDR1 MNHEY and CDR2 SMNVEV come from the germline V gene (reference sequence). Written as DNA, the CDR3 is TGTGCCAGCAGTTTCCTCCGGGACAGGGTGAATTCACCCCTCCACTTT. Its protein product is CASSFLRDRVNSPLHF.

A word on this clone: Other nucleotide sequences in the sample specify the same CDR3. The chain's CDR3 is CASSSTGGNYGYTF. The CDR3 DNA reads TGTGCCAGTAGTAGCACAGGGGGGAACTATGGCTACACCTTC. This chain uses TRBV19 with TRBJ1-2, with 8 positions matching TRBD1. The V gene end was trimmed by 4 bases and the J gene end by 2 bases; junction bases not matched to a gene: 3. The CDR3 extends over 14 amino acids. Germline-derived CDR1 and CDR2 are LNHDA and SQIVND (reference sequence). Filled out from reference TRBV19 and TRBJ1-2, the complete variable domain reads DGGITQSPKYLFRKEGQNVTLSCEQNLNHDAMYWYRQDPGQGLRLIYYSQIVNDFQKGDIAEGYSVSREKKESFPLTVTSAQKNPTAFYLCASSSTGGNYGYTFGSGTRLTVV.

This chain uses TRBV7-3 with TRBJ2-3, with TRBD1 matching 8 bases. The CDR3 spans 15 residues. Germline assignment: CDR1 SGHTA and CDR2 FQGTGA. With 4 bases clipped from V and 1 base from J, the junction kept 4 bases outside the gene matches. CDR3 in amino acids: CASSSGQGRTDTQYF. The CDR3, as DNA: TGTGCCAGCAGCTCAGGACAGGGACGCACAGATACGCAGTATTTT.

This sequence joins TRBV11-3 and TRBJ2-1, with 9 nucleotides matching TRBD1. The CDR3 contains 16 residues. V shed 5 bases and J 4 bases; nucleotides not matched to a gene: 9. The germline gives CDR1 SGHNT, CDR2 YENEEA. CDR3 sequence (DNA): TGTGCCAGCAGCCATACCCTGACAGGGGGGTACAATGAGCAGTTCTTC. It encodes CASSHTLTGGYNEQFF.

The chain joins TRBV9 to TRBJ1-3, with TRBD1 matching 10 bases. The V gene end was trimmed by 3 bases and the J gene end by 6 bases; junction bases not matched to a gene: 3. This CDR3 spans 14 amino acids. Looked up from germline, CDR1 is SGDLS and CDR2 is YYNGEE. The CDR3 is CASSAGQGKNTIYF. DNA of the CDR3: TGTGCCAGCAGCGCGGGACAGGGGAAAAACACCATATATTTT.

The V gene is TRBV6-1, the J gene TRBJ2-2; TRBD1 agrees at 10 bases. CDR3 length: 18 amino acids. The V segment lost 1 base and the J segment 4 bases; nucleotides outside the gene matches: 9. Germline assignment: CDR1 MNHNS and CDR2 SASEGT. Here the CDR3 reads CASSEVGQGLWATGELFF. Written as DNA, the CDR3 is TGTGCCAGCAGTGAAGTGGGACAGGGGTTGTGGGCCACCGGGGAGCTGTTTTTT.

The rearrangement joins TRBV15 to TRBJ1-1, with a weak D call TRBD1 (6 bases). Trimming removed 0 bases from V and 11 bases from J, with 13 bases in between. Per the germline V gene, CDR1 is LNHNV and CDR2 is YYDKDF (reference sequence). The CDR3 covers 13 residues. CDR3 residues: CATSRDLGGAAFF. The CDR3 nucleotides are TGTGCCACCAGCAGAGATCTAGGGGGTGCGGCTTTCTTT.

The rearrangement links TRBV7-2 to TRBJ2-7; TRBD1 is a possible D gene (6 bases). V dropped 2 bases and J dropped 6 bases, with 17 bases sitting between them. The CDR3 consists of 15 residues. Germline CDR1 reads SGHTA; CDR2 reads FQGNSA. CDR3 sequence: CASSLSVRGVSEQYF. DNA for the CDR3: TGTGCCAGCAGCTTATCTGTCAGGGGAGTATCCGAGCAGTACTTC.

The rearrangement uses TRBV19 and TRBJ1-1, with D possibly matching TRBD1 (6 bases). Trimming took 9 bases from V and 9 from J, leaving 20 bases between them. There are 13 residues in the CDR3. Germline V gene data show CDR1 as LNHDA and CDR2 as SQIVND (reference sequence). The chain's CDR3 is CASRATGTLQAFF. CDR3 nucleotide sequence: TGTGCCAGCCGAGCTACAGGGACCCTACAAGCTTTCTTT.

This clone was counted once. The chain carries TRBV30 and TRBJ1-3; D is unresolved. Trimming took off 8 bases at V and 0 bases at J, with 8 bases between the two ends. Germline V gene data show CDR1 as GTSNPN and CDR2 as SVGIG (reference sequence). This CDR3 region has 12 residues. The CDR3, as DNA: TGTGCCCGCGGTAGCTCTGGAAACACCATATATTTT. Its translation is CARGSSGNTIYF.

The chain is built from TRBV19 and TRBJ2-3, with 8 positions matching TRBD2. Losses at the gene ends were 8 bases for V and 0 bases for J; bases not matched to a gene: 4. There are 14 residues in the CDR3. Germline assignment: CDR1 LNHDA and CDR2 SQIVND (reference sequence). CDR3 protein: CASGTSGSTDTQYF. CDR3 nucleotides: TGTGCCAGTGGAACTAGCGGTAGCACAGATACGCAGTATTTT.

The rearrangement uses TRBV7-8 and TRBJ2-5; D may be TRBD2 (5 bases). Germline lookup yields CDR1 SGHVS and CDR2 FQNEAQ. V lost 5 bases to trimming and J lost 2 bases, with 9 bases between them. The CDR3 is made up of 13 amino acids. CDR3 region: CASSRTPQETQYF. CDR3 DNA: TGTGCCAGCAGCCGGACTCCGCAAGAGACCCAGTACTTC.

The chain employs TRBV5-1 and TRBJ2-7, with TRBD2 matching 10 bases. This CDR3 contains 15 residues. Germline CDR1 and CDR2: SGHRS and YFSETQ. The V and J ends lost 0 bases and 4 bases, in that order; junction bases with no gene match: 4. CDR3 sequence: CASSLDGTSVYEQYF. The CDR3 DNA is TGCGCCAGCAGCTTGGACGGGACTAGCGTTTACGAGCAGTACTTC.

This clone was recorded only once. This chain joins TRBV27 and TRBJ2-5; TRBD1 agrees at 9 bases. CDR1 is MNHEY and CDR2 is SMNVEV in the germline V gene (reference sequence). Trimming took 0 bases from V and 4 from J; bases not matched to a gene: 0. CDR3 size: 14 residues. The CDR3 DNA sequence: TGTGCCAGCAGTTTATCGACAGGGGGAGAGACCCAGTACTTC. Translating gives CASSLSTGGETQYF.

The chain employs TRBV30 and TRBJ1-3, with D possibly TRBD1 on 6 matching bases. The germline V gene encodes CDR1 GTSNPN and CDR2 SVGIG (reference sequence). Trimming stripped 4 bases from V and 4 bases from J, with 11 bases between. The CDR3 contains 13 residues. The CDR3, as DNA: TGTGCCTGGAAGGGGGGGATCGGAAACACCATATATTTT. Its protein is CAWKGGIGNTIYF.